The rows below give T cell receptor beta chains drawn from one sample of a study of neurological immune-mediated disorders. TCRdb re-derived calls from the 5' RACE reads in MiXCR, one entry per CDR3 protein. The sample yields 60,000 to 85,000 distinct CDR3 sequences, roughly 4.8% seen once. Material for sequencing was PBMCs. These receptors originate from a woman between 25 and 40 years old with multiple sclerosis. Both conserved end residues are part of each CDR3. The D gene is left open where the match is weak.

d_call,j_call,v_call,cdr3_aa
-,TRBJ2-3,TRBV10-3,CAISESVASTDTQYF
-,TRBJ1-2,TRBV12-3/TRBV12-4,CASSLGYGYTF
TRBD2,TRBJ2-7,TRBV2,CASRTSATYEQYF
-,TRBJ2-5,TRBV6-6,CASSYIGVGGTQYF
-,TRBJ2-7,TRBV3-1,CASSQGRIPYEQYF
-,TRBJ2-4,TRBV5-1,CASSLGQGKDIQYF
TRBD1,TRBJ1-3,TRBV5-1,CASSLEAGGGKNIYF
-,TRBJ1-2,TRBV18,CASSPGQRYGYTF
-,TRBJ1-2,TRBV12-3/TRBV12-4,CASRDAGRFYGYTF
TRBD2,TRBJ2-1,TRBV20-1,CSARRTSGIGEQFF
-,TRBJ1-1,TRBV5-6,CASSHSLGGAFGEAFF
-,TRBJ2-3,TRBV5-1,CASSFDFTDTQYF
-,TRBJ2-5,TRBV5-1,CASSLKQETQYF
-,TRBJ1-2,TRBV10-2,CASNGGPLWGYTF
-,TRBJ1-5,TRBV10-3,CAISELGSQPQHF
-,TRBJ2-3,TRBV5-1,CASSQGPADTQYF
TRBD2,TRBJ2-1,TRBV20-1,CSTRTSGRIDEQFF
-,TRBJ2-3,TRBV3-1,CASSQGDGGETTDTQYF
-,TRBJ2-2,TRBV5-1,CAPLLRTTNTGELFF
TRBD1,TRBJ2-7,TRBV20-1,CSARDGGTGGWEYF
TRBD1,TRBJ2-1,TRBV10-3,CAIRGTGGMNEQFF
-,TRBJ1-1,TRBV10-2,CASSAGGGTEAFF
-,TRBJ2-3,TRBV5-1,CASSLRAGGSTDTQYF